This T cell receptor (beta chain) was identified during a study of shared T cell receptors in the human thymus. Assay used: immunoSEQ multiplex PCR; TCRdb lists only in-frame clones, some missing. This sample has roughly 700,000 clones, with approximately 88% found just once. Trimming took 1 base from V and 4 from J, leaving 9 bases between them. Per the germline V gene, CDR1 is SGHRS and CDR2 is YFSETQ. CDR3 size: 13 residues. This same sample was also part of a study on human thymus T cells. Per that paper: It was healthy Finnish infants having corrective surgery for congenital heart defects who were the donors.

This receptor was identified in a boy under two years old with a congenital heart defect. V gene TRBV5-1 combines with J gene TRBJ2-7, with D perhaps matching TRBD1 (6 bases). The sequencing input was thymocytes. The CDR3 DNA follows: TGCGCCAGCAGCTTGTGGACAGCTTACGAGCAGTACTTC. It specifies CASSLWTAYEQYF.